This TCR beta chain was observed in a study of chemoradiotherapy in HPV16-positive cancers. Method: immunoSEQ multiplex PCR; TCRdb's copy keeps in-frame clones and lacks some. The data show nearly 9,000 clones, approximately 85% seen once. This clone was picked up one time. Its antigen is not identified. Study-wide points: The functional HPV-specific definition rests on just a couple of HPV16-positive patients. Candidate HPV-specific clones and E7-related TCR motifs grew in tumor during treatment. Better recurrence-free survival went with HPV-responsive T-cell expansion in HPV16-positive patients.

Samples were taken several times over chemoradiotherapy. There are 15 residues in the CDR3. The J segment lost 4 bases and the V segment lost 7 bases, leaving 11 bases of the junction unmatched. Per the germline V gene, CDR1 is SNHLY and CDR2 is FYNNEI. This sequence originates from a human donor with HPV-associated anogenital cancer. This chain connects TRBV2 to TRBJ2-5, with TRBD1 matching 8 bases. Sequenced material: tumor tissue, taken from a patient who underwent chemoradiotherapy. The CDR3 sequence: CASKDRTGRGETQYF. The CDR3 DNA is TGTGCCAGCAAAGATCGGACAGGGAGAGGAGAGACCCAGTACTTC.